This T cell receptor beta chain was sequenced for a study of CD4 T cells in relation to SARS-CoV-2 and coronaviruses. With 4 bases clipped from V and 4 bases from J, the junction kept 8 bases outside the gene matches. The CDR3 totals 15 residues. Germline-derived CDR1 and CDR2 are SGHRS and YFSETQ. The unexposed donors gave CD4+ T cells in about 2011-2018, prior to COVID-19. After about 11 days of culture, CD4+ T cells were isolated. The assay was immunoSEQ multiplex PCR, and TCRdb's table has in-frame clones only and misses some. The repertoire has roughly 25,000 clones, roughly 81% of them found once; the top ten carry roughly 20%. Comments on this clone: The antigen is unknown.

The gene calls are TRBV5-1 and TRBJ2-3; 8 positions match TRBD2. The source of this sequence is a human donor in good health. What was sequenced was CD4+ T cells from PBMCs, cultured in vitro. CDR3 sequence (DNA): TGCGCCAGCAGCCCGCAGGAGGGACTAGCAGATACGCAGTATTTT. Translated: CASSPQEGLADTQYF.